This record concerns one T cell receptor beta chain sequence. Its antigen is still unknown. Germline values: CDR1 WSHSY, CDR2 SAAADI. The CDR3 sequence is 13 residues long. V was cut by 6 bases and J by 7 bases, with 15 bases left in between. Repertoires were generated with immunoSEQ multiplex PCR, while TCRdb's copy carries only in-frame clones and drops some. Of about 13,000 clones listed, 65% to 85% were seen once; the top ten hold approximately 35%. These data belong to a study of OX40 agonist ivuxolimab in advanced cancers. Study-wide background: Ivuxolimab, which is an agonistic anti-OX40 (CD134) antibody, was administered to the patients. Prior anti-PD-1, anti-PD-L1 or anti-CTLA-4 therapy was allowed; 40% had some.

Study-level points and caveats: CD4+ and CD8+ T cells in blood underwent clonal expansion by week 6 at 0.1 to 3.0 mg/kg. Partial responders at 0.1-3.0 mg/kg had among the lowest clonal expansion.

This receptor was taken from an adult with an advanced solid tumor such as melanoma, head and neck, liver or kidney cancer. This sample comprised CD4+ or CD8+ T cells sorted from blood, obtained in a trial of the OX40 agonist ivuxolimab. This chain links TRBV10-2 with TRBJ1-1, with D hard to call. The CDR3 DNA sequence: TGCGCCAGCAGGGACTCCCTGGGCTATGAAGCTTTCTTT. This codes for CASRDSLGYEAFF.